The 12 T cell receptor beta chains reported below all come from one sample, sequenced in a study of T cell responses to AZD1222 COVID-19 vaccine. Sequencing was performed with immunoSEQ multiplex PCR; in TCRdb, only in-frame clones are kept and a portion is missing. The sample has about 93,000 clones, roughly 86% seen once. The input for sequencing was peripheral blood, taken on day 0 of MenACWY control vaccination. Source of these receptors: an adult in good health.

The chain carries TRBV27 and TRBJ1-4, with D uncertain. Germline V CDR1 and CDR2: MNHEY, SMNVEV (reference sequence). The CDR3 loop spans 18 amino acids. V shed 7 bases and J shed 4 bases, with 25 bases lying between them. CDR3 sequence: CASTLVGSNTVVNEKLFF. The CDR3 coding sequence is TGTGCCAGCACCCTTGTGGGCAGTAACACGGTGGTTAATGAAAAACTGTTTTTT.

V is TRBV19 and J is TRBJ2-1; perhaps TRBD1 as D (7 bases). This CDR3 region has 16 residues. The V and J ends lost 7 bases and 7 bases respectively, with 23 bases between them. Germline-derived CDR1 and CDR2 are LNHDA and SQIVND (reference sequence). The CDR3, as DNA: TGTGCCAGTATCTCCTATGCGGGCAGGGGGGTAAATGAGCAGTTCTTC. Its protein product is CASISYAGRGVNEQFF.

V gene TRBV12-5 combines with J gene TRBJ2-5, with 13 bases fitting TRBD2. The CDR3 totals 18 residues. The J segment lost 7 bases and the V segment lost 2 bases, leaving 13 bases of the junction unmatched. Germline values: CDR1 LGHNT, CDR2 FRNRAP. CDR3 residues: CASGLPPTSGGTHGTQYF. Here the CDR3 DNA reads TGTGCTAGTGGTTTGCCCCCGACTAGCGGGGGGACCCATGGGACCCAGTACTTC.

In this sample, this clone turned up once. This chain uses TRBV3-1 (or the pseudogene TRBV3-2) with TRBJ2-1; tentatively, D is TRBD1 (5 bases). The CDR3 loop spans 16 amino acids. Germline V gives CDR1 LGHDT, CDR2 YNNKEL (reference sequence). Trimming shortened V by 5 bases and J by 5 bases, and 19 bases separated the two germline ends. The DNA of the CDR3 is TGTGCCAGCAGCATCCGACAGCCCACCTTGAACAATGAGCAGTTCTTC. This sequence encodes CASSIRQPTLNNEQFF.

This clone was seen once. The chain is built from TRBV5-8 and TRBJ1-5; perhaps TRBD1 as D (5 bases). Deletions cut 4 bases from V and 0 bases from J, with 17 bases between. The CDR3 spans 17 residues. Germline V lookup: CDR1 SGHTS, CDR2 YDEGEE. CDR3 sequence (DNA): TGTGCCAGCAGCCTGGGATCGGGGCAGCCTAGCAATCAGCCCCAGCATTTT. It specifies CASSLGSGQPSNQPQHF.

The J gene is TRBJ1-1, the V gene TRBV7-9; D not resolved. The CDR3 consists of 15 residues. The germline V gene has CDR1 SEHNR and CDR2 FQNEAQ (reference sequence). Trimming removed 4 bases at V and 2 bases at J, with 14 bases between. The CDR3 nucleotides read TGTGCCAGCAGCTCCGTCGCACAGATAAACACTGAAGCTTTCTTT. This codes for CASSSVAQINTEAFF.

The chain joins TRBV6-2 or TRBV6-3 to TRBJ2-1; D may match TRBD1 or TRBD2 (6 bases each). This CDR3 has 14 amino acids. The V end lost 4 bases, the J end lost 7 bases, and 14 bases lay between the germline ends. The germline CDR1 and CDR2 sequences are MNHEY and SVGEGT. The CDR3 nucleotides read TGTGCCAGCAGTTCCCCTTGGGGGGCTAATGAGCAGTTCTTC. Its protein product is CASSSPWGANEQFF.

The chain combines TRBV6-5 with TRBJ1-1, with 11 bases lining up with TRBD1. The CDR3 extends over 15 amino acids. Losses at the gene ends were 6 bases for V and 4 bases for J; bases not matched to a gene: 7. Germline V gene lookup returns CDR1 MNHEY and CDR2 SVGAGI. DNA for the CDR3: TGTGCCAGCAGCTACGGACAGGGGGCCTCCACTGAAGCTTTCTTT. Protein product: CASSYGQGASTEAFF.

The rearrangement uses TRBV9 and TRBJ2-7, with D unresolved. CDR1 is SGDLS and CDR2 is YYNGEE in the germline V gene. Trimming pared 0 bases from V and 5 bases from J, leaving 12 bases between. The CDR3 spans 14 residues. CDR3 protein: CASSVGPFDDEQYF. The CDR3 coding sequence is TGTGCCAGCAGCGTAGGCCCCTTTGACGACGAGCAGTACTTC. The whole variable domain, remainder taken from reference TRBV9 and TRBJ2-7, is DSGVTQTPKHLITATGQRVTLRCSPRSGDLSVYWYQQSLDQGLQFLIQYYNGEERAKGNILERFSAQQFPDLHSELNLSSLELGDSALYFCASSVGPFDDEQYFGPGTRLTVT.

This chain links TRBV28 with TRBJ1-2; no reliable D call. This CDR3 spans 13 amino acids. Germline CDR1 is MDHEN and CDR2 is SYDVKM. V was clipped by 8 bases and J by 2 bases, with 12 bases between them. CDR3 loop: CASFSSENYGYTF. The CDR3 nucleotides are TGTGCCAGCTTTAGCAGCGAAAACTATGGCTACACCTTC.

The chain employs TRBV18 and TRBJ2-2; D is perhaps TRBD1 or TRBD2 (5 bases each). Between the trimmed V and J ends, which lost 3 bases and 6 bases, there was a span of 14 bases. The CDR3 sequence is 15 residues long. Per germline, CDR1 KGHSH and CDR2 LQKENI. The CDR3 is CASSPPGQGAGELFF. CDR3 bases: TGTGCCAGCTCACCCCCGGGTCAGGGAGCCGGGGAGCTGTTTTTT. Filled out from reference TRBV18 and TRBJ2-2, the complete variable domain reads NAGVMQNPRHLVRRRGQEARLRCSPMKGHSHVYWYRQLPEEGLKFMVYLQKENIIDESGMPKERFSAEFPKEGPSILRIQQVVRGDSAAYFCASSPPGQGAGELFFGEGSRLTVL.

The chain links TRBV4-3 to TRBJ2-1; TRBD1 or TRBD2 may be the D gene (5 bases each). CDR1 and CDR2 from the germline V gene are LGHNA and YSLEER. Trimming took off 0 bases at V and 7 bases at J, with 7 bases between the two ends. This CDR3 comprises 13 residues. For the CDR3, the DNA is TGCGCCAGCAGCCAAGATGGGACGAATGAGCAGTTCTTC. Protein: CASSQDGTNEQFF.